This T cell receptor (beta chain) was retrieved from a study of patients and donors after allogeneic stem cell transplantation. This clonotype was observed a few times. TCRdb recomputed calls from the RT-PCR reads with MiXCR, one row per CDR3 protein. In the table there are over 200,000 distinct CDR3 sequences, around two fifths of which are singletons. The sequence was obtained from a human donor who was either an allogeneic HSCT recipient or a stem cell or donor lymphocyte infusion donor (not recorded which). It is not recorded whose cells these are; they may come from a transplant donor. The sequenced sample was blood, either unsorted or a sorted T cell fraction (not recorded which).

CDR3 sequence reads: CASSLALGPYNEQFF. Written as DNA, the CDR3 is TGTGCCAGCAGCTTAGCTCTAGGGCCCTACAATGAGCAGTTCTTC. J is TRBJ2-1 and V is TRBV7-8; D is unclear. Trimming left V 0 bases short and J 2 bases short, with 8 bases between. CDR1 and CDR2 from the germline V gene are SGHVS and FQNEAQ. This CDR3 comprises 15 residues.